Presented here are 17 T cell receptor beta chains from one specimen sequenced in a study of cytomegalovirus exposure and HLA in healthy donors. With 60 Vbeta and 13 Jbeta primers, the PCR was carried out. Produced via immunoSEQ multiplex PCR; TCRdb's table is partial and in-frame only. The profile shows roughly 150,000 clones, less than 65% of them singletons. The sequencing sample was made of PBMCs. The receptors stem from a woman in her 30s in good health and CMV-seropositive.

The V call is TRBV18, the J call TRBJ1-5, with 10 bases identical to TRBD1. CDR3 length equals 15 residues. The trim removed 3 bases at V and 6 bases at J, leaving 5 bases unmatched. In germline, CDR1 is KGHSH, CDR2 LQKENI. The CDR3 sequence is CASSPDRGRGQPQHF. The CDR3 DNA reads as TGTGCCAGCTCACCGGACAGGGGGAGAGGTCAGCCCCAGCATTTT.

The rearrangement uses TRBV5-6 and TRBJ1-2; 10 bases align to TRBD1. Germline CDR1 and CDR2: SGHDT and YYEEEE. The CDR3 spans 15 residues. Trimming took 5 bases from V and 4 from J; bases not matched to a gene: 8. The CDR3 DNA follows: TGTGCCAGCAGACCACAGGACAGGGGGGGCTATGGCTACACCTTC. Encoded protein: CASRPQDRGGYGYTF.

This clone was observed a few times. The rearrangement uses TRBV6-6 and TRBJ1-5, with TRBD1 matching 12 bases. Germline CDR1 and CDR2: MNHNY and SVGAGI (reference sequence). This CDR3 is 16 amino acids long. Trimming cost V 4 bases and J 3 bases; bases outside gene matches: 4. The CDR3, as DNA: TGTGCCAGCAGTTGGGGACAGGGGGCCTACAATCAGCCCCAGCATTTT. This encodes CASSWGQGAYNQPQHF.

CDR3 nucleotide sequence: TGTGCCTGGACCCCCCTAACGCTAGTTGAGACCCAGTACTTC. Translation gives CAWTPLTLVETQYF. This chain uses TRBV30 with TRBJ2-5, with D uncertain. The germline V and J ends were trimmed by 4 bases and 5 bases, with 17 bases remaining between them. The germline V gene encodes CDR1 GTSNPN and CDR2 SVGIG (reference sequence). This CDR3 comprises 14 residues.

V usage is TRBV5-1 and J usage is TRBJ1-6; TRBD1 agrees at 9 bases. The germline CDR1 and CDR2 sequences are SGHRS and YFSETQ. The CDR3 length is 15 residues. V shed 0 bases, J shed 6 bases, and the junction held 1 base outside the gene matches. CDR3 amino acids: CASSLAGQGNSPLHF. The CDR3 nucleotides read TGCGCCAGCAGCTTGGCGGGACAGGGTAATTCACCCCTCCACTTT.

The rearrangement links TRBV18 to TRBJ2-7; 12 bases map to TRBD2. CDR3 size: 15 residues. The ends lost 2 bases at V and 4 bases at J; junction bases unmatched: 3. Germline assignment: CDR1 KGHSH and CDR2 LQKENI. This CDR3 reads CASSPTSGGYYEQYF. CDR3 bases: TGTGCCAGCTCACCAACTAGCGGGGGGTATTACGAGCAGTACTTC.

This clone was counted a few times. The chain joins TRBV6-1 to TRBJ1-2, with D possibly matching TRBD1 (5 bases). The CDR3 is made up of 14 amino acids. Germline values: CDR1 MNHNS, CDR2 SASEGT. V lost 4 bases to trimming and J lost 4 bases, with 13 bases between them. CDR3 residues: CASSVTTDAYGYTF. The CDR3 DNA follows: TGTGCCAGCAGTGTCACGACAGACGCCTATGGCTACACCTTC.

The chain carries TRBV18 and TRBJ2-6, with D uncertain. Germline V gene lookup returns CDR1 KGHSH and CDR2 LQKENI. The CDR3 is 16 amino acids. Trimming took off 3 bases at V and 0 bases at J, with 9 bases between the two ends. This CDR3 is CASSPIVSSGANVLTF. CDR3 nucleotides: TGTGCCAGCTCACCCATCGTTAGCTCTGGGGCCAACGTCCTGACTTTC.

The genes are TRBV19 and TRBJ1-6, with D hard to call. Trimming stripped 3 bases from V and 3 bases from J, with 9 bases between. This CDR3 has 15 residues. Germline V gene sequence: CDR1 LNHDA, CDR2 SQIVND (reference sequence). CDR3 protein: CASSIPRLYNSPLHF. For the CDR3, the DNA is TGTGCCAGTAGTATTCCCAGGCTCTATAATTCACCCCTCCACTTT.

The chain joins TRBV15 to TRBJ1-4; D gene ambiguous. Germline CDR1 is LNHNV and CDR2 is YYDKDF (reference sequence). The CDR3 loop spans 15 amino acids. V was trimmed by 1 base and J by 8 bases, leaving 14 bases between them. CDR3 sequence: CATSRGDFRGEKLFF. Here the CDR3 DNA reads TGTGCCACCAGCAGAGGTGATTTCCGGGGAGAAAAACTGTTTTTT. Full variable domain (outside the CDR3, taken from reference TRBV15 and TRBJ1-4): DAMVIQNPRYQVTQFGKPVTLSCSQTLNHNVMYWYQQKSSQAPKLLFHYYDKDFNNEADTPDNFQSRRPNTSFCFLDIRSPGLGDTAMYLCATSRGDFRGEKLFFGSGTQLSVL.

The genes are TRBV6-5 and TRBJ1-2; 10 bases fit TRBD1. From germline, CDR1 is MNHEY and CDR2 SVGAGI. V lost 5 bases, J lost 3 bases, and 6 bases stayed unmatched. CDR3 length: 15 residues. The DNA for the CDR3 is TGTGCCAGCAGTGCTCCCGGGACAGGGGACTATGGCTACACCTTC. This gives the protein CASSAPGTGDYGYTF.

The CDR3 region is CASSPEQGGHEQFF. In DNA form, the CDR3 reads TGTGCCAGCTCACCAGAACAGGGGGGCCATGAGCAGTTCTTC. The rearrangement joins TRBV18 to TRBJ2-1; 8 positions agree with TRBD1. The CDR3 is made up of 14 amino acids. J lost 8 bases, V lost 2 bases, and 5 bases had no gene match. The germline CDR1 and CDR2 sequences are KGHSH and LQKENI. Combining the CDR3 with reference TRBV18 and TRBJ2-1 gives the whole variable domain NAGVMQNPRHLVRRRGQEARLRCSPMKGHSHVYWYRQLPEEGLKFMVYLQKENIIDESGMPKERFSAEFPKEGPSILRIQQVVRGDSAAYFCASSPEQGGHEQFFGPGTRLTVL.

J is TRBJ2-1 and V is TRBV5-1; 7 bases match TRBD2. V was clipped by 4 bases and J by 9 bases; unmatched bases: 7. CDR3 size: 13 residues. The germline V gene encodes CDR1 SGHRS and CDR2 YFSETQ. The CDR3 DNA reads TGCGCCAGCAGCCCGCAGGGCGGGGGTGAGCAGTTCTTC. Encoded protein: CASSPQGGGEQFF.

This clone showed up just a few times. The genes are TRBV4-2 and TRBJ2-7; 7 positions match TRBD2. Germline assignment: CDR1 LGHNA and CDR2 YNFKEQ. The CDR3 loop spans 16 amino acids. The trim removed 1 base at V and 2 bases at J, leaving 8 bases unmatched. DNA of the CDR3: TGTGCCAGCAGCCAAGGGGAGGGATATCAAACCTACGAGCAGTACTTC. Translation gives CASSQGEGYQTYEQYF.

V and J are TRBV7-6 and TRBJ1-2, with D maybe TRBD1 (6 bases). Trimming took off 5 bases at V and 6 bases at J, with 16 bases between the two ends. Per germline, CDR1 SGHVS and CDR2 FNYEAQ. The CDR3 sequence is 14 residues long. CDR3 in amino acids: CASSQRASGDGYTF. CDR3 in DNA: TGTGCCAGCAGCCAACGGGCCTCAGGGGATGGCTACACCTTC.

The chain carries TRBV28 and TRBJ2-3; 8 bases match TRBD2. From germline, CDR1 is MDHEN and CDR2 SYDVKM. The J segment lost 2 bases and the V segment lost 6 bases, leaving 13 bases of the junction unmatched. The CDR3 is 17 residues long. The CDR3 DNA follows: TGTGCCAGCAGCCTCACCCAAACGGGAGGGTACACAGATACGCAGTATTTT. It translates to CASSLTQTGGYTDTQYF.

V usage is TRBV4-1 and J usage is TRBJ2-2; perhaps TRBD1 as D (6 bases). Trimming removed 3 bases from V and 3 bases from J, with 20 bases in between. This CDR3 is built from 18 residues. From germline, CDR1 is MGHRA and CDR2 YSYEKL. In DNA form, the CDR3 reads TGCGCCAGCAGCCACGACCAATTCCCCGCAGGGGACACCGGGGAGCTGTTTTTT. This codes for CASSHDQFPAGDTGELFF.